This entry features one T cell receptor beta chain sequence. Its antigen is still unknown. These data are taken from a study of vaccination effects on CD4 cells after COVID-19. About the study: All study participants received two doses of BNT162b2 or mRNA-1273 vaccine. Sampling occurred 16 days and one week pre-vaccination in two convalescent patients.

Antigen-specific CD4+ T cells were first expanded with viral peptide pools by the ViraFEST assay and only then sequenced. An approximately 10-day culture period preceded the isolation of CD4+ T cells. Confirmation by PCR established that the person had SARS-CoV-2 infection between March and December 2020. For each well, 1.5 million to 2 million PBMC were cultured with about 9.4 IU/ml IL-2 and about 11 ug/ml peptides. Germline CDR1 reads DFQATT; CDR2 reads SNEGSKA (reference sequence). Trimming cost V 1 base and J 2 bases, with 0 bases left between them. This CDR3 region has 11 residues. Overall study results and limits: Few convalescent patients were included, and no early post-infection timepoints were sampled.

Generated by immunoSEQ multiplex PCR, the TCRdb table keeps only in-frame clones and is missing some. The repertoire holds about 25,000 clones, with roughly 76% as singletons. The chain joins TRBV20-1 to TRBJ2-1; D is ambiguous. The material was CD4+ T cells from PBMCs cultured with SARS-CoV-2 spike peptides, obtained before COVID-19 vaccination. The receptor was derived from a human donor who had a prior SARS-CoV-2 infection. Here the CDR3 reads CSARAYNEQFF. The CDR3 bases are TGCAGTGCTAGAGCCTACAATGAGCAGTTCTTC.